The present T cell receptor beta chain was sequenced within a study of blood T cell repertoires in COVID-19. This CDR3 has 19 amino acids. Sequencing used immunoSEQ multiplex PCR; TCRdb keeps in-frame clones, though not all of them. The data contain fewer than 300,000 clones, approximately 85% of them seen just once; the ten biggest clones take up 0.85% to 0.9%. This TCR came from a human donor with COVID-19, enrolled during active disease. The donor label of this sample is uncertain. The material sequenced was peripheral blood. The chain carries TRBV21-1 and TRBJ1-3; the table calls TRBD1, which could not be checked here. TRBV21-1 is a known pseudogene. CDR3 in amino acids: CASSNRTGDSVVLGNTIYF. In nucleotides, the CDR3 is TGTGCCAGCAGCAACCGCACAGGGGACTCAGTAGTCTTGGGAAACACCATATATTTT.